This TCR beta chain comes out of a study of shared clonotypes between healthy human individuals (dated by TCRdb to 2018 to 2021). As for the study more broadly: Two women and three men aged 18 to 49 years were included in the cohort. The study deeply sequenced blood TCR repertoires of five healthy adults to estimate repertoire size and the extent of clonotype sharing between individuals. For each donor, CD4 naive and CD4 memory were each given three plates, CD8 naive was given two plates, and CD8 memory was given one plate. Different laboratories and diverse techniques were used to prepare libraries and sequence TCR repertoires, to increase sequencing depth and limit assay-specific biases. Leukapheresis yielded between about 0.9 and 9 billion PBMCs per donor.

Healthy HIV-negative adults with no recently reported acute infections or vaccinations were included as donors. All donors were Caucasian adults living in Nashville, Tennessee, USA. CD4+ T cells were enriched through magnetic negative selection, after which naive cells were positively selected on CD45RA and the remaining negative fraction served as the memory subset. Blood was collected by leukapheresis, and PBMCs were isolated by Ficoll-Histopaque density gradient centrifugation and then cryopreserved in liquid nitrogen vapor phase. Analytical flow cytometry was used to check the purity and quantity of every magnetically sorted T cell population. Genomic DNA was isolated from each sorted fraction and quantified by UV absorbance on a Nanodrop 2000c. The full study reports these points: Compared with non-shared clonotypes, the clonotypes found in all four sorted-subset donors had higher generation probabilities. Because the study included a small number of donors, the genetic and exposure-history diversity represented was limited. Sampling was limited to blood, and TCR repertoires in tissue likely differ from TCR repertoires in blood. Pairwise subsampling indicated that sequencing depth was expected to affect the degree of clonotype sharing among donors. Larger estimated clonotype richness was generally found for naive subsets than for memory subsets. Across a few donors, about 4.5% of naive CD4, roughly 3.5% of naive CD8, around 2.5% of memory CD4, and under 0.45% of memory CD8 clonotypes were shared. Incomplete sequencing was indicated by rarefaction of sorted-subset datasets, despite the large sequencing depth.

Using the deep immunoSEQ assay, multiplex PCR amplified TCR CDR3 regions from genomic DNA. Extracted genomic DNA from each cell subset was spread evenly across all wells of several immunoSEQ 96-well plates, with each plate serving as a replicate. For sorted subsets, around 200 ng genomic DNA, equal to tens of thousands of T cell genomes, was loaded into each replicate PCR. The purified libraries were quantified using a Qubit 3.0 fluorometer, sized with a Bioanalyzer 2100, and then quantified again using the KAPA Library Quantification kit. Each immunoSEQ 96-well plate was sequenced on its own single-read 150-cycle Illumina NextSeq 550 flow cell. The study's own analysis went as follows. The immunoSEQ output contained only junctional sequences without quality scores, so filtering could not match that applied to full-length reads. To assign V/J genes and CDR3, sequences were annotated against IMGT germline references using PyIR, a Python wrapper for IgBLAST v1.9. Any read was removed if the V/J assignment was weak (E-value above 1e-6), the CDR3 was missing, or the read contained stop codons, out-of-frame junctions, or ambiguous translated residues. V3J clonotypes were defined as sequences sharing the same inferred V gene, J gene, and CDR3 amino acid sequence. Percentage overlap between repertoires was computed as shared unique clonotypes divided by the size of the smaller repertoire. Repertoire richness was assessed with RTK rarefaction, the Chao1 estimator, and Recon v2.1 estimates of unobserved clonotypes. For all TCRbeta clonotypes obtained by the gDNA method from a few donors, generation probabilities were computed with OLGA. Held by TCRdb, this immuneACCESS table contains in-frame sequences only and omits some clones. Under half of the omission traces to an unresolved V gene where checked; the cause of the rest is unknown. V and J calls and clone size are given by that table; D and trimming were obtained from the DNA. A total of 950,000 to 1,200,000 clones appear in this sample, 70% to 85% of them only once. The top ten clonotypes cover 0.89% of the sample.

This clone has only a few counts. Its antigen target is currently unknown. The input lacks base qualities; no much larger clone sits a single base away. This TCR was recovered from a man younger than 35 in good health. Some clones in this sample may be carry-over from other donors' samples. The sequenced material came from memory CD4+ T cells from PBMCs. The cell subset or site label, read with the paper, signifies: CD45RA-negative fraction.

The DNA reads as follows: TGTGCCAGCATTTGCGGGAGAGACCACGAGCAGTACTTC. Translation gives CASICGRDHEQYF. This chain joins TRBV27 to TRBJ2-7, with 7 bases matching TRBD2. From the germline V gene (reference sequence), CDR1 is MNHEY and CDR2 is SMNVEV. The CDR3 spans 13 residues, from the cysteine through the phenylalanine. CDR3 DNA is the only sequence kept; it has 39 bases, read in frame from the first base. At the junction V is shortened by 7 bases and J by 5 bases; bases outside the gene matches: 8.